These 3 T cell receptor beta chains came from one sample sequenced in a study of T cells in women clearing cervical HPV infection. Sequenced by immunoSEQ multiplex PCR; TCRdb stores in-frame clones only, minus some. The specimen's table records some 30,000 clones. The specimen sequenced was blood buffy coat. The receptors stem from a woman between 18 and 75 years old with a cervical HPV16 infection that either progressed to CIN3+ or cleared (not recorded which).

By frequency, this clone registers medium-sized (0.01 to 0.1%). The read comes to an end 3 residues before the CDR3 does, leaving the germline J gene to fill in the end. The rearrangement links TRBV29-1 to TRBJ2-3; D unclear. The CDR3 covers 12 residues. Deletions cut 6 bases from V and 1 base from J, with 8 bases between. The germline V gene encodes CDR1 SQVTM and CDR2 ANQGSEA. The CDR3 loop reads CSVSQGTDTQYF. The CDR3 DNA, read in part, is TGCAGCGTCAGTCAGGGCACAGATACG.

As regards this clone: The read terminates 3 residues before the CDR3 end, so the remaining end is supplied by the germline J gene. V usage is TRBV9 and J usage is TRBJ2-2, with D perhaps matching TRBD1 (5 bases). The CDR3 sequence is 13 residues long. V was shortened by 0 bases and J by 6 bases, with 6 bases between the two germline ends. The germline V gene has CDR1 SGDLS and CDR2 YYNGEE. CDR3 in amino acids: CASSVEGAGELFF. CDR3 DNA (partial): TGTGCCAGCAGCGTAGAAGGGGCCGGGGAG.

As for this clone: The read stops 3 residues short of the end of the CDR3; the missing end is completed from the germline J gene. The J gene is TRBJ2-5, the V gene TRBV28; 8 bases are a match to TRBD1. The J segment lost 2 bases and the V segment lost 6 bases, leaving 11 bases of the junction unmatched. Looked up from germline, CDR1 is MDHEN and CDR2 is SYDVKM. The CDR3 has 16 residues. The CDR3 here is CASSYTQGARQETQYF. The covered CDR3 bases are TGTGCCAGCAGCTACACCCAGGGGGCCCGACAAGAGACC.